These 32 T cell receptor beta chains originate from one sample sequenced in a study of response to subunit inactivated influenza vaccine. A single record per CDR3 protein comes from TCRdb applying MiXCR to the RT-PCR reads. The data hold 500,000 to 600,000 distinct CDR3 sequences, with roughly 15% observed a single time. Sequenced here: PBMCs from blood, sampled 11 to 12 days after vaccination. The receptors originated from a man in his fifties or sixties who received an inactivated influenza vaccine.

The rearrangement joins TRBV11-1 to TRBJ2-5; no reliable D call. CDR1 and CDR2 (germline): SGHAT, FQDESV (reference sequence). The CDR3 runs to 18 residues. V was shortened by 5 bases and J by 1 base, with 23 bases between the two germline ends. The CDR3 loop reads CASSPRWGTPNIQETQYF. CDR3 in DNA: TGTGCCAGCAGCCCACGTTGGGGAACCCCTAACATCCAAGAGACCCAGTACTTC.

The CDR3 here is CASSIDGWTNEQFF. The CDR3 coding sequence is TGTGCCAGTAGTATAGATGGTTGGACAAATGAGCAGTTCTTC. This sequence joins TRBV19 and TRBJ2-1, with D possibly TRBD1 on 5 matching bases. V lost 0 bases and J 7 bases, leaving 10 bases between the germline ends. The CDR3 runs 14 residues. Germline V CDR1 and CDR2: LNHDA, SQIVND (reference sequence).

The DNA of the CDR3 is TGTGCCAGTAGCTTGGGAGGTTCCAACTACGAGCAGTACTTC. This encodes CASSLGGSNYEQYF. This chain links TRBV19 with TRBJ2-7; D is possibly TRBD2 (6 bases). Trimming shortened V by 6 bases and J by 3 bases, and 15 bases separated the two germline ends. CDR1 and CDR2 (germline): LNHDA, SQIVND (reference sequence). The CDR3 totals 14 residues.

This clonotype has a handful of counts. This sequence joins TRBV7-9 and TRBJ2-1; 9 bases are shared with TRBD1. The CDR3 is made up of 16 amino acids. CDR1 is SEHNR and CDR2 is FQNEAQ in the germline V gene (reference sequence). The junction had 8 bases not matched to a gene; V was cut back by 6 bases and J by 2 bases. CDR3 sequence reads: CASSPTRDRAYNEQFF. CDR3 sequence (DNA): TGTGCCAGCAGTCCGACCCGGGACAGGGCCTACAATGAGCAGTTCTTC.

The CDR3 nucleotides read TGTGCCAGCAGTTCTCTGACAGGGGGGATGGGTAATGAGCAGTTCTTC. Translating gives CASSSLTGGMGNEQFF. This chain joins TRBV6-5 and TRBJ2-1; 9 positions agree with TRBD1. CDR1 and CDR2 from the germline V gene are MNHEY and SVGAGI. The CDR3 covers 16 residues. V shed 4 bases, J shed 7 bases, and the junction held 11 bases outside the gene matches.

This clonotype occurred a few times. The CDR3 bases are TGTGCCAGCAGTGCCACCGGGACCCAAGGCATTCAGTACTTC. Translating gives CASSATGTQGIQYF. The chain employs TRBV6-1 and TRBJ2-4, with D perhaps given as TRBD1 or TRBD2 (5 bases each). CDR1 MNHNS and CDR2 SASEGT come from the germline V gene. This CDR3 has 14 residues. The V gene lost 4 bases and the J gene lost 9 bases, with 16 bases spanning the gap.

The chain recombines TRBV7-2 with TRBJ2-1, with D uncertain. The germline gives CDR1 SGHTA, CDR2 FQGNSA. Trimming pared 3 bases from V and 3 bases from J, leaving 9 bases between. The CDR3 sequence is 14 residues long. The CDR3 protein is CASSFAIDYNEQFF. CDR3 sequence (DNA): TGTGCCAGCAGCTTCGCTATAGACTACAATGAGCAGTTCTTC.

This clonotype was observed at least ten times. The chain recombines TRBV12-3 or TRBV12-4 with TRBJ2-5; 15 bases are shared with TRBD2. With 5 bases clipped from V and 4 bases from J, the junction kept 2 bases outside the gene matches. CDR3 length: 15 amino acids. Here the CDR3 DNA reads TGTGCCAGCAGTCGGACTAGCGGGAGGGGAGAGACCCAGTACTTC. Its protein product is CASSRTSGRGETQYF.

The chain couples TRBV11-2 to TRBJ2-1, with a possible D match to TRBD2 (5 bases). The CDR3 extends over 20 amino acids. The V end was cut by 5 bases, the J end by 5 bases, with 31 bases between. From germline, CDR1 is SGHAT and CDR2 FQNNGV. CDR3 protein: CASSPTRRVTTILRDNEQFF. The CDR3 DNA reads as TGTGCCAGCAGCCCGACCAGGCGGGTAACTACGATCCTACGCGACAATGAGCAGTTCTTC.

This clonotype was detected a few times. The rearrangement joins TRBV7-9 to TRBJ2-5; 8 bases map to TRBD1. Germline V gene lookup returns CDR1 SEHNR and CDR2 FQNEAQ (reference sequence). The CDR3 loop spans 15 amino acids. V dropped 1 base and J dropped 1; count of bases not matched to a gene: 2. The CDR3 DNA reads TGTGCCAGCAGCTTAGGGACAGGGTTCCAAGAGACCCAGTACTTC. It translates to CASSLGTGFQETQYF.

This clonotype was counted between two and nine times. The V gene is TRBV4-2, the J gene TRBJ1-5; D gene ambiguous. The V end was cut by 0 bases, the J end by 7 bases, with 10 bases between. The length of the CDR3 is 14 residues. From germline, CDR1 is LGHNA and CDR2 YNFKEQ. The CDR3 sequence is CASSQDEREQPQHF. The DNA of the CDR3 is TGTGCCAGCAGCCAAGATGAGAGGGAACAGCCCCAGCATTTT.

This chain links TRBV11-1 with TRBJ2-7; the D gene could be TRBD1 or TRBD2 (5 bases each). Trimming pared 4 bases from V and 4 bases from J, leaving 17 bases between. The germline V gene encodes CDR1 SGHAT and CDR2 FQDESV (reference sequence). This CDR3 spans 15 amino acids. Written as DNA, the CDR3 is TGTGCCAGCAGCTCCACCGGGACCGTGCCTTACGAGCAGTACTTC. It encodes CASSSTGTVPYEQYF.

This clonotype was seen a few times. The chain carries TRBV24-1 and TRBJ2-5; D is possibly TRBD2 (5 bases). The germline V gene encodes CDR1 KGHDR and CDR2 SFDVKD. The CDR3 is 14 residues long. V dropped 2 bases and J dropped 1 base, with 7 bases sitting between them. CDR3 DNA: TGTGCCACCAGTGATTCAGCGGCCCAAGAGACCCAGTACTTC. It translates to CATSDSAAQETQYF.

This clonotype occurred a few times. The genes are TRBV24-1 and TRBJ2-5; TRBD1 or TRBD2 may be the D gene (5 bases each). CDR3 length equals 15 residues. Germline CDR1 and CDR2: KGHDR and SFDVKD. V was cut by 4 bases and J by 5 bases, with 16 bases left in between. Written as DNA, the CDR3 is TGTGCCACCAGTGAAACGACAACGGGGCGGGAGACCCAGTACTTC. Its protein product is CATSETTTGRETQYF.

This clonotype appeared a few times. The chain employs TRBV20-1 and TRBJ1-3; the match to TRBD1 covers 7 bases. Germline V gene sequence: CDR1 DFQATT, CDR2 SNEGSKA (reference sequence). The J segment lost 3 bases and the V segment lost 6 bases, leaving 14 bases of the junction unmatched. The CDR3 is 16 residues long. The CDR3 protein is CSARIIKQGYGNTIYF. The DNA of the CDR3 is TGCAGTGCCAGGATAATAAAACAGGGGTATGGAAACACCATATATTTT.

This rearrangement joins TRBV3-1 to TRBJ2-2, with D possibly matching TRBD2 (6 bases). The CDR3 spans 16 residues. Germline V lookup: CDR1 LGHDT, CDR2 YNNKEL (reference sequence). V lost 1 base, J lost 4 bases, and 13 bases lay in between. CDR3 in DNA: TGTGCCAGCAGCCAAGTGGGGGGACGCATCACCGGGGAGCTGTTTTTT. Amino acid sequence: CASSQVGGRITGELFF.

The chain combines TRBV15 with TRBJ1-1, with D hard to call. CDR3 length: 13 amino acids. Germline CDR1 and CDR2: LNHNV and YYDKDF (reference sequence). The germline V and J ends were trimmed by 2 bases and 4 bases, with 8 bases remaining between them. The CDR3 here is CATSRRKGTEAFF. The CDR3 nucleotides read TGTGCCACCAGCAGAAGAAAGGGCACTGAAGCTTTCTTT.

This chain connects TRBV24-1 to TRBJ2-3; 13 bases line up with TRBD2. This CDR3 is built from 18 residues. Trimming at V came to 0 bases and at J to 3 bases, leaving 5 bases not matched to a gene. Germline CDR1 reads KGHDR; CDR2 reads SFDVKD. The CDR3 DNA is TGTGCCACCAGTGATTTGAGACTAGCGGGAGGAGCGACAGATACGCAGTATTTT. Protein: CATSDLRLAGGATDTQYF.

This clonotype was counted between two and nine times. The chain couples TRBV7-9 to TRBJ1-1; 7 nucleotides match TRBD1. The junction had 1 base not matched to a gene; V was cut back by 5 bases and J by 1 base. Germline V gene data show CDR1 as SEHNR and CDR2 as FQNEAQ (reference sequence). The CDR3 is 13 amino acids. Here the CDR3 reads CASSRQGNTEAFF. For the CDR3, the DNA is TGTGCCAGCAGCCGACAGGGGAACACTGAAGCTTTCTTT.

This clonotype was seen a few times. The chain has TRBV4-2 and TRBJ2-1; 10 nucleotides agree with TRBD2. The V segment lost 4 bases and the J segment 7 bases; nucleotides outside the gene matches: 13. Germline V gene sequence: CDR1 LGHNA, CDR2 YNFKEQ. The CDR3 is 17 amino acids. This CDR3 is CASSLGSSGGAENEQFF. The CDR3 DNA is TGTGCCAGCAGCCTGGGGTCCAGCGGGGGGGCAGAGAATGAGCAGTTCTTC.

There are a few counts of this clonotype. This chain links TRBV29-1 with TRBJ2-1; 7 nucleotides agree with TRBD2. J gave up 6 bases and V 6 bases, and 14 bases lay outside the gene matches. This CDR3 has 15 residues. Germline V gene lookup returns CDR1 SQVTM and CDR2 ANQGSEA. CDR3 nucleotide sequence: TGCAGCGTGGGATCATTTGGCGGGAGTTCCAATGAGCAGTTCTTC. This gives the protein CSVGSFGGSSNEQFF.

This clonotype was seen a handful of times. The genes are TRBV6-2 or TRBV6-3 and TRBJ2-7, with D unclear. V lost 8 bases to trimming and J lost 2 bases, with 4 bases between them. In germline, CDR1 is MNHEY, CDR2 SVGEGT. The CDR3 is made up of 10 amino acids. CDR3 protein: CASGTYEQYF. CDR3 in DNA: TGTGCCAGCGGGACCTACGAGCAGTACTTC.

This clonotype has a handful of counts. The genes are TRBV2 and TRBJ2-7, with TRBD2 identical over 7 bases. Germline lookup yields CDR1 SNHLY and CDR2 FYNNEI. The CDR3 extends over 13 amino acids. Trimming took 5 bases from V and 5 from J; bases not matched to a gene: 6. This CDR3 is CASSTGLVNEQYF. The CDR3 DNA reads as TGTGCCAGCAGTACCGGACTAGTGAACGAGCAGTACTTC.

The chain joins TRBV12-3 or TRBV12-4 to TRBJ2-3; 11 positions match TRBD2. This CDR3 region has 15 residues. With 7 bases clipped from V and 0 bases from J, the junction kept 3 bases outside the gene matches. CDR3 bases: TGTGCCAGCAAACCTAGCGGGGGGAGCACAGATACGCAGTATTTT. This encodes CASKPSGGSTDTQYF.

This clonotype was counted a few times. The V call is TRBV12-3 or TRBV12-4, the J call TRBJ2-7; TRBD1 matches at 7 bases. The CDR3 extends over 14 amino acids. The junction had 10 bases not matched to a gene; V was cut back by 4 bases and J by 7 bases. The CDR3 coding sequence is TGTGCCAGCAGTTCCCCGACAGGGACGGAAGAGCAGTACTTC. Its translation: CASSSPTGTEEQYF.

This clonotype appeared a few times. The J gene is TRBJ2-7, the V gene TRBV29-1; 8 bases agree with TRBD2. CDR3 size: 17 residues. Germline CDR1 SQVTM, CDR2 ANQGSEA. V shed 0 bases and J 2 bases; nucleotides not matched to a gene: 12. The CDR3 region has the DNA TGCAGCGTTGAAGAGAATGTCGGGAGGGCCGGTCCCTACGAGCAGTACTTC. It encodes CSVEENVGRAGPYEQYF.

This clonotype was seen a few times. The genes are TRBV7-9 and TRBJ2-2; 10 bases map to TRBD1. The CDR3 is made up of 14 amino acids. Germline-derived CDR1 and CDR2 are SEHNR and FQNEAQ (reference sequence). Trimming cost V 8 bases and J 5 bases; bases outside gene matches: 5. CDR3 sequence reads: CASRGTGATGELFF. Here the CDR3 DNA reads TGTGCCAGCCGCGGGACAGGGGCGACCGGGGAGCTGTTTTTT.

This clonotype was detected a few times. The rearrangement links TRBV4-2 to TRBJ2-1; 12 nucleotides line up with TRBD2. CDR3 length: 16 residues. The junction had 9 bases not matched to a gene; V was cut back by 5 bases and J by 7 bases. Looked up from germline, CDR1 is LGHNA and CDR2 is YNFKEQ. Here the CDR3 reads CASSYSPGTSGNEQFF. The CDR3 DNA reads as TGTGCCAGCAGCTACTCTCCCGGGACTAGCGGGAATGAGCAGTTCTTC.

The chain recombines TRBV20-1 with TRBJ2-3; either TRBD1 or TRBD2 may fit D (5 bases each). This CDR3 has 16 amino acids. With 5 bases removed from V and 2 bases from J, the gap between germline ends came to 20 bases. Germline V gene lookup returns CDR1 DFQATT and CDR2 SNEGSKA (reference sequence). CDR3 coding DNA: TGCAGTGCTTGGGACCCGCGACCCACCTTCACAGATACGCAGTATTTT. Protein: CSAWDPRPTFTDTQYF.

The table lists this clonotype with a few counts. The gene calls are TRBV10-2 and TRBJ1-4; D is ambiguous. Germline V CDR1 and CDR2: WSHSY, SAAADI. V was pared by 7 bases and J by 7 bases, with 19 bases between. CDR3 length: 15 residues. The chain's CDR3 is CASKQSGGASEKLFF. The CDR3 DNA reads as TGCGCCAGCAAACAGTCGGGCGGAGCAAGTGAAAAACTGTTTTTT.

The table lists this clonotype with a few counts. The CDR3 protein is CASSPRTRRETQYF. As DNA, the CDR3 is TGTGCCAGCAGCCCCCGGACTAGAAGAGAGACCCAGTACTTC. J is TRBJ2-5 and V is TRBV7-9; 7 nucleotides line up with TRBD2. Germline CDR1 SEHNR, CDR2 FQNEAQ (reference sequence). Trimming took 5 bases from V and 4 from J; bases not matched to a gene: 7. The CDR3 is 14 residues long.

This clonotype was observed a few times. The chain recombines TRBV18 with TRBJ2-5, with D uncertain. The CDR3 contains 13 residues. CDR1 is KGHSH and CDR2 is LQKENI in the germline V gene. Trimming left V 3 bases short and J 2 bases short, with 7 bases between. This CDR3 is CASSPVLQETQYF. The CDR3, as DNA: TGTGCCAGCTCACCGGTTCTGCAAGAGACCCAGTACTTC.